The 20 T cell receptor beta chains given below trace back to one sample, sequenced in a study of T cell therapy after organ transplantation. Some clones are missing from TCRdb's copy, which holds only in-frame ones; the method was immunoSEQ multiplex PCR. In the table there are around 50,000 clones, about 94% of which are singletons. The antigens for these receptors are not known. Material: CD8+ T cells from blood, obtained before autologous CMV-specific T cell therapy. The receptors come from a human patient who had received a solid organ transplant and had CMV disease.

The rearrangement joins TRBV2 to TRBJ2-1; 9 nucleotides agree with TRBD2. The V gene's germline CDR1 is SNHLY and CDR2 FYNNEI. The CDR3 sequence is 16 residues long. V was pared by 3 bases and J by 4 bases, with 7 bases of the junction left unmatched. The CDR3 protein is CASSDISGSPYNEQFF. In nucleotides, the CDR3 is TGTGCCAGCAGTGATATTAGCGGGAGCCCATACAATGAGCAGTTCTTC.

The V gene is TRBV4-1, the J gene TRBJ2-7, with D maybe TRBD1 (6 bases). The CDR3 runs to 20 residues. V was cut by 2 bases and J by 2 bases, with 28 bases left in between. Germline-derived CDR1 and CDR2 are MGHRA and YSYEKL. Here the CDR3 DNA reads TGCGCCAGCAGCCAACGATCAGGGGACGGCTCCCCCCCGGGGCCCTACGAGCAGTACTTC. Translation: CASSQRSGDGSPPGPYEQYF.

The chain couples TRBV4-1 to TRBJ2-1; D is ambiguous. Trimming removed 0 bases from V and 9 bases from J, with 12 bases in between. Germline CDR1 MGHRA, CDR2 YSYEKL. The CDR3 has 14 amino acids. Here the CDR3 reads CASSQDGGWGEQFF. The CDR3 coding sequence is TGCGCCAGCAGCCAAGACGGTGGATGGGGTGAGCAGTTCTTC.

This sequence joins TRBV5-1 and TRBJ2-7; 12 nucleotides line up with TRBD1. The length of the CDR3 is 15 residues. CDR1 SGHRS and CDR2 YFSETQ come from the germline V gene. The trim removed 4 bases at V and 6 bases at J, leaving 8 bases unmatched. The CDR3 bases are TGCGCCAGCAGCCGGGACAGGGGGCGCTTAGGCGAGCAGTACTTC. Translation: CASSRDRGRLGEQYF.

The chain recombines TRBV12-5 with TRBJ1-1, with a tentative D call TRBD1 (6 bases). CDR1 LGHNT and CDR2 FRNRAP come from the germline V gene. The CDR3 is made up of 12 amino acids. V lost 0 bases to trimming and J lost 8 bases, with 7 bases between them. CDR3 in DNA: TGTGCTAGTGGTTTGGTACAGGGCGAAGCTTTCTTT. It encodes CASGLVQGEAFF.

The chain carries TRBV6-5 and TRBJ2-5, with D maybe TRBD2 (5 bases). V lost 5 bases to trimming and J lost 4 bases, with 14 bases between them. Germline V gives CDR1 MNHEY, CDR2 SVGAGI. The CDR3 is made up of 14 amino acids. CDR3 loop: CASSPIGGPETQYF. Here the CDR3 DNA reads TGTGCCAGCAGTCCCATCGGCGGGCCAGAGACCCAGTACTTC.

V gene TRBV30 combines with J gene TRBJ2-7; 12 bases fit TRBD2. The CDR3 is 15 residues long. Germline V CDR1 and CDR2: GTSNPN, SVGIG (reference sequence). Unmatched junction bases numbered 10, after V lost 4 bases and J lost 6 bases. CDR3 DNA: TGTGCCTGGACCGCCGGACTAGCGGGAACCCCCGAGCAGTACTTC. Amino acid sequence: CAWTAGLAGTPEQYF.

The chain recombines TRBV19 with TRBJ1-5; D gene uncertain. Per the germline V gene, CDR1 is LNHDA and CDR2 is SQIVND (reference sequence). The CDR3 runs to 12 residues. Trimming left V 0 bases short and J 7 bases short, with 4 bases between. Here the CDR3 reads CASSIDYQPQHF. The DNA of the CDR3 is TGTGCCAGTAGTATAGATTACCAGCCCCAGCATTTT.

This clone was seen once. The chain links TRBV14 to TRBJ2-1; maybe TRBD2 (5 bases). This CDR3 is built from 14 residues. V lost 0 bases and J lost 15, with 18 bases in between. The germline V gene has CDR1 SGHDN and CDR2 FVKESK. This chain's CDR3 is CASSQDSAEHYRFF. The CDR3 nucleotides read TGTGCCAGCAGCCAAGATAGCGCGGAACACTACCGGTTCTTC.

This chain links TRBV5-6 with TRBJ2-1; D is perhaps TRBD2 (6 bases). The CDR3 is 13 amino acids. Germline V gene sequence: CDR1 SGHDT, CDR2 YYEEEE. V gave up 1 base and J gave up 10 bases, with 12 bases separating them. The CDR3 nucleotides read TGTGCCAGCAGCTTGTTGGGAGGTCGGGAGCAGTTCTTC. This gives the protein CASSLLGGREQFF.

The chain joins TRBV2 to TRBJ2-7; D may match TRBD1 or TRBD2 (5 bases each). Trimming pared 3 bases from V and 0 bases from J, leaving 12 bases between. CDR1 is SNHLY and CDR2 is FYNNEI in the germline V gene. There are 15 residues in the CDR3. CDR3 DNA sequence: TGTGCCAGCAGTGATCCGTCGGGGACCTCCTACGAGCAGTACTTC. Amino acid sequence: CASSDPSGTSYEQYF.

Comment on this clone: The same CDR3 can be traced to other DNA sequences in this sample. The chain employs TRBV19 and TRBJ2-7; D remains ambiguous. CDR1 LNHDA and CDR2 SQIVND come from the germline V gene (reference sequence). CDR3 length equals 11 residues. Trimming stripped 3 bases from V and 4 bases from J, with 4 bases between. Here the CDR3 reads CASSIGYEQYF. The CDR3 nucleotides are TGTGCCAGTAGTATCGGTTACGAGCAGTACTTC.

The CDR3, as DNA: TGTGCCAGCAGCTTAGAGGCCTTCCTAGCGGGGGGACAAGAGACCCAGTACTTC. This gives the protein CASSLEAFLAGGQETQYF. J is TRBJ2-5 and V is TRBV7-2, with 11 bases identical to TRBD2. Germline assignment: CDR1 SGHTA and CDR2 FQGNSA. The CDR3 has 18 residues. The V gene end was trimmed by 1 base and the J gene end by 2 bases; junction bases not matched to a gene: 9.

The chain is built from TRBV6-6 and TRBJ2-7; D gene ambiguous. The germline V gene encodes CDR1 MNHNY and CDR2 SVGAGI (reference sequence). The V and J ends lost 5 bases and 5 bases respectively, with 10 bases between them. The CDR3 has 12 amino acids. In nucleotides, the CDR3 is TGTGCCAGCAGTAGCCTGTTCGACGAGCAGTACTTC. Translating gives CASSSLFDEQYF.

The chain is built from TRBV11-2 and TRBJ2-1; no firm D call. V was cut by 5 bases and J by 7 bases, with 12 bases left in between. The CDR3 is 13 residues long. Germline-derived CDR1 and CDR2 are SGHAT and FQNNGV. CDR3 bases: TGTGCCAGCAGCCCCCTTGGCCTGAATGAGCAGTTCTTC. Its translation is CASSPLGLNEQFF. The full variable domain, rest sourced from reference TRBV11-2 and TRBJ2-1, is EAGVAQSPRYKIIEKRQSVAFWCNPISGHATLYWYQQILGQGPKLLIQFQNNGVVDDSQLPKDRFSAERLKGVDSTLKIQPAKLEDSAVYLCASSPLGLNEQFFGPGTRLTVL.

The genes are TRBV16 and TRBJ1-2, with D unclear. Per germline, CDR1 KGHSY and CDR2 FQNENV. This CDR3 comprises 12 residues. The germline V and J ends were trimmed by 5 bases and 4 bases, with 8 bases remaining between them. CDR3 sequence reads: CASSWDPYGYTF. CDR3 nucleotides: TGTGCCAGCAGCTGGGATCCCTATGGCTACACCTTC.

As DNA, the CDR3 is TGTGCCAGTAGTATAGGCGAATATCAGCCCCAGCATTTT. As protein: CASSIGEYQPQHF. The chain is built from TRBV19 and TRBJ1-5; the D is unclear. V lost 1 base, J lost 5 bases, and 6 bases lay in between. Per germline, CDR1 LNHDA and CDR2 SQIVND (reference sequence). The CDR3 runs 13 residues.

The gene calls are TRBV11-2 and TRBJ1-1, with TRBD1 matching over 8 bases. J lost 1 base, V lost 0 bases, and 7 bases had no gene match. This CDR3 is 17 amino acids long. Germline-derived CDR1 and CDR2 are SGHAT and FQNNGV. The CDR3 loop is CASSLDLTGGANTEAFF. The CDR3 region has the DNA TGTGCCAGCAGCTTAGATTTAACAGGGGGTGCGAACACTGAAGCTTTCTTT.

The J gene is TRBJ1-2, the V gene TRBV11-2; D is undetermined. This CDR3 contains 16 residues. Germline loops: CDR1 SGHAT, CDR2 FQNNGV. V was cut by 2 bases and J by 3 bases, with 16 bases left in between. In DNA form, the CDR3 reads TGTGCCAGCAGCTTAAATCCGCTCCGGAAGGACTATGGCTACACCTTC. Translating gives CASSLNPLRKDYGYTF.

This clone was detected only a few times. The chain combines TRBV18 with TRBJ2-7; weak D call: TRBD2 (5 bases). From germline, CDR1 is KGHSH and CDR2 LQKENI. Between the trimmed V and J ends, which lost 3 bases and 0 bases, there was a span of 12 bases. CDR3 length: 15 amino acids. CDR3 in DNA: TGTGCCAGCTCACCCTCGGACTTCCCCTCCTACGAGCAGTACTTC. It yields the protein CASSPSDFPSYEQYF.